This T cell receptor beta chain was identified in a study of regulatory T cells in long-lasting Graves disease. Building of the TCR beta libraries involved iRepertoire HTBI primers and Arm-PCR of CDR3 regions. TCRdb reprocessed the multiplex PCR reads with MiXCR, giving one entry per CDR3 protein. The repertoire has around 500,000 distinct CDR3 sequences, roughly 13% of them found once; the top ten carry 10%. The CDR3 length is 17 residues. V was pared by 1 base and J by 4 bases, with 8 bases of the junction left unmatched. CDR1 and CDR2 (germline): SGHRS, YFSETQ. Time point: newly diagnosed GD, antithyroid drugs for less than 3 months. From PBMCs, RNA was extracted and then used to make the TCR library. A further study also used this sample, focusing on T cells in Graves' hyperthyroidism and ophthalmopathy.

The specimen comprised peripheral blood mononuclear cells (PBMCs), sampled at new diagnosis, from a patient treated with antithyroid drugs. The TCR originated in a man younger than 45 with Graves disease. The V call is TRBV5-1, the J call TRBJ2-3, with 11 nucleotides matching TRBD1. In DNA form, the CDR3 reads TGCGCCAGCAGCTTGAATGGACAGGGGGCGCGTGCAGATACGCAGTATTTT. Its protein product is CASSLNGQGARADTQYF.